The 17 T cell receptor beta chains reported below all come from one sample, sequenced in a study of blood T cell repertoires in COVID-19. The repertoire was sequenced with immunoSEQ multiplex PCR; TCRdb's copy has only in-frame clones and lacks some. The repertoire holds about 250,000 clones, with about 83% as singletons. Input material: PBMCs or T cells enriched from blood (not recorded which). The receptors were gathered from a woman aged 40-49 years who had been exposed to COVID-19.

V usage is TRBV19 and J usage is TRBJ2-3, with D perhaps TRBD1 (6 bases). This CDR3 is built from 14 residues. V lost 6 bases and J lost 2, with 12 bases in between. Germline V CDR1 and CDR2: LNHDA, SQIVND (reference sequence). The CDR3 nucleotides read TGTGCCAGTAGGGACAGAGGCCACACAGATACGCAGTATTTT. Translation gives CASRDRGHTDTQYF. Drawing the rest from reference TRBV19 and TRBJ2-3, the complete variable domain is DGGITQSPKYLFRKEGQNVTLSCEQNLNHDAMYWYRQDPGQGLRLIYYSQIVNDFQKGDIAEGYSVSREKKESFPLTVTSAQKNPTAFYLCASRDRGHTDTQYFGPGTRLTVL.

This chain connects TRBV9 to TRBJ2-3; 12 bases align to TRBD2. Germline CDR1 reads SGDLS; CDR2 reads YYNGEE. The CDR3 loop spans 17 amino acids. The ends lost 2 bases at V and 6 bases at J; junction bases unmatched: 10. This CDR3 is CASSVTSGGPSGDTQYF. The CDR3 DNA reads as TGTGCCAGCAGCGTTACTAGCGGGGGGCCATCGGGTGATACGCAGTATTTT.

The chain links TRBV6-6 to TRBJ1-6, with D possibly TRBD1 on 5 matching bases. This CDR3 spans 15 amino acids. Trimming cost V 6 bases and J 11 bases, with 20 bases left between them. CDR1 MNHNY and CDR2 SVGAGI come from the germline V gene (reference sequence). The CDR3 DNA follows: TGTGCCAGCAGCCCCACCCCGGGGGGGTTGACACCCCTCCACTTT. Translation: CASSPTPGGLTPLHF.

V is TRBV6-5 and J is TRBJ2-3; TRBD1 is a possible D gene (6 bases). Trimming removed 2 bases at V and 13 bases at J, with 13 bases between. Germline V gene lookup returns CDR1 MNHEY and CDR2 SVGAGI. This CDR3 has 12 amino acids. In nucleotides, the CDR3 is TGTGCCAGCAGTTACAGGGCAGGGGAAGAGTATTTT. Its protein is CASSYRAGEEYF.

This chain links TRBV7-2 with TRBJ1-2, with TRBD1 as a possible D gene (5 bases). The CDR3 is made up of 14 amino acids. V lost 5 bases and J 5 bases, leaving 15 bases between the germline ends. Germline CDR1 is SGHTA and CDR2 is FQGNSA. CDR3 loop: CASSPQGEIYGYTF. The DNA of the CDR3 is TGTGCCAGCAGCCCCCAAGGGGAAATATATGGCTACACCTTC.

The gene calls are TRBV7-2 and TRBJ1-5, with a weak D call TRBD1 (6 bases). Germline assignment: CDR1 SGHTA and CDR2 FQGNSA. CDR3 length: 13 amino acids. Trimming removed 5 bases at V and 9 bases at J, with 14 bases between. The DNA of the CDR3 is TGTGCCAGCAGCGCGGGGGGGGGCCGGCCCCAGCATTTT. Protein: CASSAGGGRPQHF.

The gene calls are TRBV4-1 and TRBJ1-3; D is unresolved. V lost 6 bases, J lost 4 bases, and 16 bases lay in between. The CDR3 loop spans 15 amino acids. Germline CDR1 and CDR2: MGHRA and YSYEKL. The CDR3 reads CASRGSVAFGNTIYF. The CDR3 coding sequence is TGCGCCAGCAGGGGTAGCGTGGCCTTCGGAAACACCATATATTTT.

The chain recombines TRBV6-5 with TRBJ1-6, with 8 bases that match TRBD1. The CDR3 has 15 residues. Per the germline V gene, CDR1 is MNHEY and CDR2 is SVGAGI. The junction had 8 bases not matched to a gene; V was cut back by 4 bases and J by 9 bases. The CDR3 is CASSSQGARGSPLHF. CDR3 DNA: TGTGCCAGCAGTTCTCAGGGGGCGCGAGGTTCACCCCTCCACTTT.

The chain joins TRBV20-1 to TRBJ1-1; TRBD1 aligns across 7 bases. This CDR3 has 11 amino acids. Germline assignment: CDR1 DFQATT and CDR2 SNEGSKA (reference sequence). The junction had 0 bases not matched to a gene; V was cut back by 5 bases and J by 3 bases. CDR3 in DNA: TGCAGTGCTGACAGGGACACTGAAGCTTTCTTT. Protein product: CSADRDTEAFF.

The J gene is TRBJ2-5, the V gene TRBV28; 13 positions agree with TRBD2. This CDR3 has 16 residues. V lost 5 bases to trimming and J lost 7 bases; unmatched junction nucleotides: 10. Germline CDR1 is MDHEN and CDR2 is SYDVKM. The CDR3 bases are TGTGCCAGCAGTCAGGGACTAGCGGGGCCTCTGGGGACCCAGTACTTC. It specifies CASSQGLAGPLGTQYF.

CDR3 nucleotides: TGTGCCAGTAGTGACGGGACAGGGCTCGACGAGCAGTACTTC. Its protein product is CASSDGTGLDEQYF. The genes are TRBV19 and TRBJ2-7, with 9 bases matching TRBD1. Germline lookup yields CDR1 LNHDA and CDR2 SQIVND (reference sequence). This CDR3 spans 14 amino acids. V was pared by 5 bases and J by 5 bases, with 7 bases of the junction left unmatched.

The chain uses TRBV18 and TRBJ1-2, with 10 bases that match TRBD1. V lost 1 base to trimming and J lost 5 bases; unmatched junction nucleotides: 4. CDR1 is KGHSH, CDR2 LQKENI, per germline. The CDR3 runs 15 residues. For the CDR3, the DNA is TGTGCCAGCTCACCACGACAGGGGGCGCAATATGGCTACACCTTC. Protein product: CASSPRQGAQYGYTF. The full variable domain, with the rest looked up from reference TRBV18 and TRBJ1-2, is NAGVMQNPRHLVRRRGQEARLRCSPMKGHSHVYWYRQLPEEGLKFMVYLQKENIIDESGMPKERFSAEFPKEGPSILRIQQVVRGDSAAYFCASSPRQGAQYGYTFGSGTRLTVV.

CDR3: CASSVGQGRVSEKLFF. The CDR3 region has the DNA TGTGCCAGCAGCGTGGGACAGGGGAGGGTTTCTGAAAAACTGTTTTTT. The rearrangement uses TRBV9 and TRBJ1-4; 10 bases map to TRBD1. The CDR3 extends over 16 amino acids. Germline V CDR1 and CDR2: SGDLS, YYNGEE. The trim removed 2 bases at V and 7 bases at J, leaving 8 bases unmatched.

The chain uses TRBV10-3 and TRBJ1-6; 9 bases agree with TRBD1. CDR3 size: 15 residues. Germline CDR1 is ENHRY and CDR2 is SYGVKD. V dropped 3 bases and J dropped 7; count of bases not matched to a gene: 4. The CDR3 loop reads CAISEQDRGNSPLHF. CDR3 DNA: TGTGCCATCAGTGAACAGGACAGGGGCAATTCACCCCTCCACTTT.

The chain's CDR3 is CASTGNNSPLHF. CDR3 DNA sequence: TGTGCCAGCACAGGCAATAATTCACCCCTCCACTTT. The V call is TRBV27, the J call TRBJ1-6; D unresolved. The V gene's germline CDR1 is MNHEY and CDR2 SMNVEV (reference sequence). V was pared by 7 bases and J by 5 bases, with 6 bases between. The CDR3 spans 12 residues.

This rearrangement joins TRBV30 to TRBJ1-2; D remains ambiguous. V was clipped by 0 bases and J by 8 bases, with 13 bases between them. Germline loops: CDR1 GTSNPN, CDR2 SVGIG (reference sequence). The CDR3 length is 13 residues. The CDR3 bases are TGTGCCTGGAGTGTGATTGGGCCTTCAGGCTACACCTTC. This translates into CAWSVIGPSGYTF.

The V and J genes are TRBV6-2 or TRBV6-3 and TRBJ2-2, with unresolved D. The CDR3 sequence is 15 residues long. Deletions cut 6 bases from V and 0 bases from J, with 11 bases between. Germline CDR1 and CDR2: MNHEY and SVGEGT. The CDR3 protein is CASSSSTPNTGELFF. CDR3 in DNA: TGTGCCAGCAGCAGTAGTACCCCGAACACCGGGGAGCTGTTTTTT.